These 18 T cell receptor beta chains share one sample of origin, sequenced in a study of early T cells in non-severe SARS-CoV-2 infection. TCRdb used MiXCR to reprocess the 5' RACE reads, holding one entry per CDR3 protein. The sample comprises 25,000 to 30,000 distinct CDR3 sequences, about 4.6% of which are singletons, and about a tenth rests with the top ten. The sequencing sample was made of whole blood. These receptor sequences come from an adult who was a healthcare worker with PCR-confirmed SARS-CoV-2 infection or an uninfected control (not recorded which).

This clonotype was seen at least ten times. This chain links TRBV28 with TRBJ2-1, with 11 bases that match TRBD2. The V gene end was trimmed by 1 base and the J gene end by 4 bases; junction bases not matched to a gene: 3. CDR1 MDHEN and CDR2 SYDVKM come from the germline V gene. The CDR3 spans 16 residues. This CDR3 is CASSLYGTSGYNEQFF. The CDR3 coding sequence is TGTGCCAGCAGTTTATACGGGACTAGCGGTTACAATGAGCAGTTCTTC.

The sample holds many counts of this clonotype. This chain links TRBV6-2 or TRBV6-3 with TRBJ2-5; no firm D call. Per germline, CDR1 MNHEY and CDR2 SVGEGT. V lost 6 bases and J lost 3, with 5 bases in between. This CDR3 is 11 amino acids long. CDR3 residues: CASSRKETQYF. Written as DNA, the CDR3 is TGTGCCAGCAGCCGAAAAGAGACCCAGTACTTC.

This clonotype has ten or more counts. The chain employs TRBV20-1 and TRBJ2-3; D uncertain. The V and J ends lost 3 bases and 1 base respectively, with 11 bases between them. The CDR3 runs to 14 residues. Germline V CDR1 and CDR2: DFQATT, SNEGSKA (reference sequence). In DNA form, the CDR3 reads TGCAGTGCTAGTATGGTGGTAGGCACAGATACGCAGTATTTT. Its protein is CSASMVVGTDTQYF.

This clonotype was counted a few times. V gene TRBV5-4 combines with J gene TRBJ1-5; 9 bases align to TRBD1. The junction had 7 bases not matched to a gene; V was cut back by 4 bases and J by 5 bases. Germline CDR1 SGHNT, CDR2 YYREEE (reference sequence). This CDR3 is 15 amino acids long. This CDR3 reads CASSQGQGSHQPQHF. The CDR3 nucleotides are TGTGCCAGCAGCCAGGGACAGGGCTCTCATCAGCCCCAGCATTTT. The full variable domain, rest sourced from reference TRBV5-4 and TRBJ1-5, is ETGVTQSPTHLIKTRGQQVTLRCSSQSGHNTVSWYQQALGQGPQFIFQYYREEENGRGNFPPRFSGLQFPNYSSELNVNALELDDSALYLCASSQGQGSHQPQHFGDGTRLSIL.

The chain recombines TRBV6-1 with TRBJ1-5; D gene unclear. V lost 1 base and J lost 2, with 12 bases in between. The CDR3 totals 16 residues. The germline V gene has CDR1 MNHNS and CDR2 SASEGT. CDR3 nucleotide sequence: TGTGCCAGCAGTGAAGTCCGGGGAAAGGGCAATCAGCCCCAGCATTTT. Amino acids: CASSEVRGKGNQPQHF.

In its sample, this clonotype was seen many times. The chain links TRBV11-2 to TRBJ2-1; D unclear. Germline V CDR1 and CDR2: SGHAT, FQNNGV. The CDR3 sequence is 16 residues long. V lost 2 bases to trimming and J lost 0 bases, with 11 bases between them. Here the CDR3 reads CASSLRTTLSYNEQFF. The CDR3 DNA follows: TGTGCCAGCAGCTTACGAACTACGCTCTCCTACAATGAGCAGTTCTTC.

This clonotype was seen many times. This sequence joins TRBV7-9 and TRBJ1-2; D call uncertain. This CDR3 has 14 residues. The V and J ends lost 3 bases and 4 bases respectively, with 12 bases between them. Germline V gives CDR1 SEHNR, CDR2 FQNEAQ (reference sequence). This chain's CDR3 is CASSLSLDGYGYTF. The DNA of the CDR3 is TGTGCCAGCAGCTTGTCATTGGACGGCTATGGCTACACCTTC.

This clonotype was detected a few times. V gene TRBV7-2 combines with J gene TRBJ2-1; D is possibly TRBD2 (6 bases). With 0 bases removed from V and 3 bases from J, the gap between germline ends came to 9 bases. Germline-derived CDR1 and CDR2 are SGHTA and FQGNSA. The CDR3 consists of 15 residues. The CDR3 loop is CASSLASGGYNEQFF. CDR3 nucleotide sequence: TGTGCCAGCAGCTTAGCTAGCGGCGGCTACAATGAGCAGTTCTTC.

This clonotype ranks as medium-sized. This chain uses TRBV5-4 with TRBJ2-1; the match to TRBD1 covers 7 bases. The germline gives CDR1 SGHNT, CDR2 YYREEE (reference sequence). J was trimmed by 8 bases and V by 4 bases; bases with no gene match: 6. The CDR3 spans 13 residues. CDR3: CASSLDRSYEQFF. DNA of the CDR3: TGTGCCAGCAGCCTGGACAGGTCCTATGAGCAGTTCTTC.

At least ten counts were recorded for this clonotype. V usage is TRBV6-6 and J usage is TRBJ1-1; 11 bases map to TRBD1. The germline V gene has CDR1 MNHNY and CDR2 SVGAGI (reference sequence). With V trimmed by 2 bases and J by 1 base, 3 bases remained unmatched. This CDR3 has 16 amino acids. Here the CDR3 DNA reads TGTGCCAGCAGTTACGGACAGGGGGCGAGGAACACTGAAGCTTTCTTT. Its protein is CASSYGQGARNTEAFF.

This clonotype was seen at least ten times. V and J are TRBV5-4 and TRBJ2-7, with 8 bases fitting TRBD1. The trim removed 0 bases at V and 4 bases at J, leaving 6 bases unmatched. The CDR3 spans 15 residues. Germline V gene data show CDR1 as SGHNT and CDR2 as YYREEE (reference sequence). For the CDR3, the DNA is TGTGCCAGCAGCTTGGGGACAGGGATGGTGTACGAGCAGTACTTC. Its protein is CASSLGTGMVYEQYF.

This clonotype came up many times. This chain's CDR3 is CASTGVSGANVLTF. For the CDR3, the DNA is TGTGCCAGTACGGGCGTCTCTGGGGCCAACGTCCTGACTTTC. The chain joins TRBV19 to TRBJ2-6; D uncertain. This CDR3 has 14 residues. Per germline, CDR1 LNHDA and CDR2 SQIVND (reference sequence). V was cut by 7 bases and J by 0 bases, with 7 bases left in between.

This clonotype showed up many times. The chain employs TRBV7-6 and TRBJ2-2; TRBD2 agrees at 10 bases. Germline CDR1 and CDR2: SGHVS and FNYEAQ. The V segment lost 8 bases and the J segment 0 bases; nucleotides outside the gene matches: 12. The length of the CDR3 is 18 residues. The CDR3: CASGVGLAGAANTGELFF. As DNA, the CDR3 is TGTGCCAGCGGAGTCGGCCTAGCGGGAGCCGCGAACACCGGGGAGCTGTTTTTT.

Regarding this clonotype: A much larger clone is a single base away; this may be a read error. The chain employs TRBV5-5 and TRBJ2-1, with 7 bases lining up with TRBD2. CDR3 size: 16 residues. In germline, CDR1 is SGHKS, CDR2 YYEKEE (reference sequence). For the CDR3, the DNA is TGTGCCAACAGCTTATTCCTAGCGGTCATTGGGAATGAGCAGTTCTTC. Amino acid sequence: CANSLFLAVIGNEQFF.

This clonotype appeared many times. The chain uses TRBV5-1 and TRBJ2-7, with D possibly matching TRBD1 (6 bases). The germline V gene encodes CDR1 SGHRS and CDR2 YFSETQ. The CDR3 covers 13 residues. V was clipped by 0 bases and J by 7 bases, with 11 bases between them. The CDR3 sequence is CASSLGQGTEQYF. The CDR3 DNA is TGCGCCAGCAGCTTGGGTCAGGGGACGGAGCAGTACTTC.

This clonotype was counted many times. V and J are TRBV28 and TRBJ2-7, with 7 bases matching TRBD2. Germline V gene lookup returns CDR1 MDHEN and CDR2 SYDVKM. This CDR3 contains 11 residues. The CDR3, as DNA: TGTGCGAGTGGGAGGGCCCTCGAGCAGTACTTC. Protein sequence: CASGRALEQYF.

This clonotype is categorized as medium-sized. This chain uses TRBV29-1 with TRBJ1-5, with a weak D call TRBD1 (5 bases). Trimming removed 6 bases from V and 3 bases from J, with 12 bases in between. Germline CDR1 is SQVTM and CDR2 is ANQGSEA. The CDR3 spans 13 residues. In DNA form, the CDR3 reads TGCAGCGTCTCTCAGGGTGCCAATCAGCCCCAGCATTTT. It codes for CSVSQGANQPQHF. Filled out from reference TRBV29-1 and TRBJ1-5, the complete variable domain reads SAVISQKPSRDICQRGTSLTIQCQVDSQVTMMFWYRQQPGQSLTLIATANQGSEATYESGFVIDKFPISRPNLTFSTLTVSNMSPEDSSIYLCSVSQGANQPQHFGDGTRLSIL.

Many counts were recorded for this clonotype. The gene calls are TRBV3-1 and TRBJ2-7; D tentatively fits TRBD1 or TRBD2 (6 bases each). V was cut by 3 bases and J by 1 base, with 22 bases left in between. Germline V gene lookup returns CDR1 LGHDT and CDR2 YNNKEL (reference sequence). This CDR3 is built from 18 residues. The CDR3 is CASSQAGLNIGGSYEQYF. CDR3 coding DNA: TGTGCCAGCAGCCAGGCGGGACTCAATATAGGGGGATCCTACGAGCAGTACTTC.